This T cell receptor beta chain was sequenced for a study of blood T cell repertoires in COVID-19. Study in general: Specimens from acute and convalescent COVID-19 originated in the United States, Italy and Spain. PBMCs, B-cell-depleted T cells, or T cells were the source of the cDNA or gDNA that made up the material.

The table came from immunoSEQ multiplex PCR; TCRdb's copy has only in-frame clones and leaves some out. The data hold around 61,000 clones, with under 90% observed a single time. Trimming took off 4 bases at V and 6 bases at J, with 15 bases between the two ends. The CDR3 spans 14 residues. Germline V lookup: CDR1 LGHNT, CDR2 FRNRAP. The receptor's source is a man between 45 and 60 years old with active COVID-19. Sequences were obtained from peripheral blood. This chain uses TRBV12-5 with TRBJ2-5; tentatively, D is TRBD1 (6 bases). The CDR3 region is CASGSGQPGQTQYF. CDR3 sequence (DNA): TGTGCTAGTGGTTCTGGACAGCCGGGGCAGACCCAGTACTTC.